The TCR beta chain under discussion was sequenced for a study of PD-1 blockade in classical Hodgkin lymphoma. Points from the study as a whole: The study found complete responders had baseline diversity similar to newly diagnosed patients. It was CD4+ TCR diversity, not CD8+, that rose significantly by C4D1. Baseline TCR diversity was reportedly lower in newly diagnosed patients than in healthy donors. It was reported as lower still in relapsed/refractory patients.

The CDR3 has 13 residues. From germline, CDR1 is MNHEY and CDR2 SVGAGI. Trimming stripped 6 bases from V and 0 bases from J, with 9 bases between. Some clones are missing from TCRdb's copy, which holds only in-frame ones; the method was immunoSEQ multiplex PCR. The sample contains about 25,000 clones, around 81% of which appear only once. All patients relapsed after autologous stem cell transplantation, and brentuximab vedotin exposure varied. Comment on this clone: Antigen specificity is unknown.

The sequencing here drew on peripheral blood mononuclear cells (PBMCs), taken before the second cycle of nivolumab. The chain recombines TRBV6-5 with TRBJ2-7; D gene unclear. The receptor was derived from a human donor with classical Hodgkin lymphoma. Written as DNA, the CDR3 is TGTGCCAGCAGGGTAACAGCCTCCTACGAGCAGTACTTC. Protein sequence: CASRVTASYEQYF.